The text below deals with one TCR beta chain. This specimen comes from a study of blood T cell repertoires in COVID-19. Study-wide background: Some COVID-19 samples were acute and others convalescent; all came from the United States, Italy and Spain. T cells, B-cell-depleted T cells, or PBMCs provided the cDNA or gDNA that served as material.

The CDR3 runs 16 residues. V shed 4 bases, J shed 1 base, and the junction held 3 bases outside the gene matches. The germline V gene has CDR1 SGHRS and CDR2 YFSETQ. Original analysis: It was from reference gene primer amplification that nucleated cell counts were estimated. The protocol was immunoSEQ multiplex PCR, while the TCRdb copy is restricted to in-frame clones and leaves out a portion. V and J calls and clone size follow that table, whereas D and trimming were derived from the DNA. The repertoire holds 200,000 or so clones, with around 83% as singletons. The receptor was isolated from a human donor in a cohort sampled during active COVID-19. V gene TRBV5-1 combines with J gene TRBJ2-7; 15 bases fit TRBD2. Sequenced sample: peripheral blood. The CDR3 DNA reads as TGCGCCAGCAGCAAGGGACTAGCGGGAGGTTCCTACGAGCAGTACTTC. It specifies CASSKGLAGGSYEQYF.